These 4 T cell receptor beta chains were all obtained from the same sample, sequenced in a study of cytomegalovirus exposure and HLA in healthy donors. The PCR employed 60 Vbeta primers together with 13 Jbeta primers. Assay used: immunoSEQ multiplex PCR; TCRdb lists only in-frame clones, some missing. The sample contains 75,000 to 90,000 clones, 78% of which appear only once. Specimen: PBMCs. These receptors all come from a male donor in good health and CMV-seropositive.

The sample holds many counts of this clone. The rearrangement joins TRBV6-4 to TRBJ2-1; TRBD2 aligns across 9 bases. CDR1 and CDR2 from the germline V gene are MRHNA and SNTAGT. The trim removed 5 bases at V and 8 bases at J, leaving 7 bases unmatched. The CDR3 length is 14 residues. The CDR3 protein is CASSLAGDGDEQFF. In nucleotides, the CDR3 is TGTGCCAGCAGTTTAGCGGGAGATGGCGATGAGCAGTTCTTC.

The chain links TRBV6-4 to TRBJ2-3, with D maybe TRBD2 (6 bases). Trimming cost V 2 bases and J 4 bases, with 13 bases left between them. Germline V gives CDR1 MRHNA, CDR2 SNTAGT. This CDR3 is 15 amino acids long. CDR3 nucleotides: TGTGCCAGCAGTGACGGTACCGGGAGTTCAGATACGCAGTATTTT. This codes for CASSDGTGSSDTQYF.

This clone was observed a few times. This chain joins TRBV18 and TRBJ2-3; maybe TRBD2 (6 bases). The germline V and J ends were trimmed by 6 bases and 4 bases, with 20 bases remaining between them. Per the germline V gene, CDR1 is KGHSH and CDR2 is LQKENI. The length of the CDR3 is 16 residues. Here the CDR3 reads CASSRTSILSPDTQYF. In DNA, the CDR3 is TGTGCCAGCTCGCGTACTAGCATTCTGAGCCCAGATACGCAGTATTTT. The complete variable domain, with remaining parts taken from reference TRBV18 and TRBJ2-3, reads NAGVMQNPRHLVRRRGQEARLRCSPMKGHSHVYWYRQLPEEGLKFMVYLQKENIIDESGMPKERFSAEFPKEGPSILRIQQVVRGDSAAYFCASSRTSILSPDTQYFGPGTRLTVL.

V and J are TRBV6-4 and TRBJ1-6; D is ambiguous. CDR3 length: 13 amino acids. Trimming took off 5 bases at V and 6 bases at J, with 8 bases between the two ends. Germline CDR1 reads MRHNA; CDR2 reads SNTAGT. The CDR3 DNA reads as TGTGCCAGCAGTCCAGTAATTAATTCACCCCTCCACTTT. This gives the protein CASSPVINSPLHF.